A selection of T cell receptor beta chains follows, all from one sample in a study of identical twins. TCRdb re-derived calls from the 5' RACE reads in MiXCR, one entry per CDR3 protein. The sample yields 550,000 to 800,000 distinct CDR3 sequences, around 7.5% seen once. This sample also appeared in a second study, on yellow fever vaccine responses in identical twins.

Sequenced input: PBMCs. The source of these receptors is a woman between 18 and 29 years old in good health. CDR3s include the opening cysteine and the closing phenylalanine or tryptophan. The order of the fields is J gene, clone size, CDR3 length, V gene, D gene, CDR3 protein, CDR3 DNA. A D gene is named only where the DNA matches it firmly. Expanded clones are given a class, and other clones once, few, many or no size at all.

TRBJ1-5	few	15	TRBV10-3	TRBD1	CAISESTGGGQPQHF	TGTGCCATCAGTGAGTCGACAGGGGGTGGTCAGCCCCAGCATTTT
TRBJ2-1	many	14	TRBV20-1	-	CSAGRAGWENEQFF	TGCAGTGCTGGACGAGCGGGTTGGGAGAATGAGCAGTTCTTC
TRBJ2-7	few	18	TRBV10-3	-	CAITKSSGGRDFFYEQYF	TGTGCCATCACTAAAAGCAGTGGAGGCCGGGACTTCTTCTACGAGCAGTACTTC
TRBJ2-5	few	16	TRBV7-9	-	CASSPRLGVEQETQYF	TGTGCCAGCAGCCCTAGACTAGGGGTGGAACAAGAGACCCAGTACTTC
TRBJ2-7	-	17	TRBV18	TRBD2	CASSPRLPSGVSYEQYF	TGTGCCAGCTCACCACGTCTCCCTAGCGGGGTTTCCTACGAGCAGTACTTC
TRBJ1-1	few	15	TRBV6-1	-	CASSEAALLYTEAFF	TGTGCCAGCAGTGAAGCTGCTCTACTATACACTGAAGCTTTCTTT
TRBJ1-1	many	14	TRBV13	-	CASSLILWNTEAFF	TGTGCCAGCAGCTTAATTCTGTGGAACACTGAAGCTTTCTTT
TRBJ1-1	-	16	TRBV7-9	-	CASSLGLQEGRTEAFF	TGTGCCAGCAGCTTAGGTCTCCAGGAGGGGAGGACTGAAGCTTTCTTT
TRBJ1-1	few	17	TRBV4-1	TRBD1	CASSRDRGRFLDTEAFF	TGCGCCAGCAGCCGGGACAGGGGGCGCTTTCTGGACACTGAAGCTTTCTTT
TRBJ2-3	-	14	TRBV6-5	-	CASSWGVGTDTQYF	TGTGCCAGCAGTTGGGGCGTGGGAACAGATACGCAGTATTTT
TRBJ2-2	many	15	TRBV24-1	TRBD2	CATRAGTSFGGELFF	TGTGCCACCAGGGCTGGGACTAGCTTTGGCGGGGAGCTGTTTTTT
TRBJ2-5	few	15	TRBV4-1	-	CASSQDNGRQETQYF	TGCGCCAGCAGCCAAGATAATGGTAGGCAAGAGACCCAGTACTTC
TRBJ2-4	-	15	TRBV29-1	-	CSVEDPRGPRDIQYF	TGCAGCGTTGAAGATCCGCGGGGGCCAAGGGACATTCAGTACTTC
TRBJ2-2	few	16	TRBV4-2	-	CASSHARNANTGELFF	TGTGCCAGCAGCCATGCAAGAAATGCGAACACCGGGGAGCTGTTTTTT
TRBJ2-1	-	18	TRBV4-1	TRBD2	CASSQDGMGGRAINEQFF	TGCGCCAGCAGCCAAGATGGGATGGGCGGGAGGGCCATAAATGAGCAGTTCTTC
TRBJ2-1	few	16	TRBV18	-	CASSPVPGPEYNEQFF	TGTGCCAGCTCACCAGTTCCGGGACCAGAATACAATGAGCAGTTCTTC
TRBJ2-1	many	15	TRBV9	TRBD2	CASSVDWTRYNEQFF	TGTGCCAGCAGCGTAGACTGGACTAGATACAATGAGCAGTTCTTC
TRBJ2-7	few	16	TRBV5-1	-	CASSLEVGTSSYEQYF	TGCGCCAGCAGCTTGGAAGTTGGAACGAGCTCCTACGAGCAGTACTTC
TRBJ2-3	once	16	TRBV7-8	TRBD2	CASSYSGGAGTDTQYF	TGTGCCAGCAGCTATAGCGGGGGGGCTGGCACAGATACGCAGTATTTT
TRBJ2-1	-	15	TRBV5-1	TRBD2	CASSQSGTTYNEQFF	TGCGCCAGCAGCCAAAGCGGGACCACCTACAATGAGCAGTTCTTC
TRBJ1-6	many	15	TRBV12-3/TRBV12-4	TRBD1	CASSPGTGGNSPLHF	TGTGCCAGCAGTCCCGGGACAGGGGGTAATTCACCCCTCCACTTT
TRBJ1-4	-	15	TRBV28	-	CASSLFVTDNEKLFF	TGTGCCAGCAGTTTATTCGTGACAGACAATGAAAAACTGTTTTTT
TRBJ2-1	-	14	TRBV28	TRBD1	CASEGNGQGDEQFF	TGTGCCAGTGAGGGGAACGGACAGGGCGATGAGCAGTTCTTC
TRBJ2-7	many	16	TRBV12-3/TRBV12-4	-	CASSFGRGKRAYEQYF	TGTGCCAGCAGTTTCGGCCGGGGGAAGAGGGCCTACGAGCAGTACTTC
TRBJ2-3	-	18	TRBV15	TRBD2	CATSRDTLSGRSTDTQYF	TGTGCCACCAGCAGAGATACCCTCAGCGGGAGGTCCACAGATACGCAGTATTTT
TRBJ2-5	-	16	TRBV5-1	TRBD1	CASSSAQGDRWETQYF	TGCGCCAGCAGCTCCGCCCAGGGGGACAGATGGGAGACCCAGTACTTC
TRBJ2-1	-	16	TRBV6-1	TRBD2	CASSLPTSGGSDEQFF	TGTGCCAGCAGCCTACCGACTAGCGGGGGGTCGGATGAGCAGTTCTTC
TRBJ2-1	-	15	TRBV12-3/TRBV12-4	-	CASSFRPERYNEQFF	TGTGCCAGCAGTTTCCGCCCCGAGCGGTACAATGAGCAGTTCTTC
TRBJ2-2	many	13	TRBV5-1	-	CASSTLGAGELFF	TGCGCCAGCAGCACCCTCGGGGCCGGGGAGCTGTTTTTT
TRBJ1-6	few	14	TRBV7-9	TRBD1	CASSSGQKSSPLHF	TGTGCCAGCAGCTCGGGACAGAAGTCTTCACCCCTCCACTTT
TRBJ2-2	many	14	TRBV5-1	TRBD1	CASSSGQALEKLFF	TGCGCCAGCAGCTCCGGACAGGCCCTGGAGAAGCTGTTTTTT
TRBJ2-3	-	15	TRBV3-1	-	CASCLRGGGTDTQYF	TGTGCCTCCTGCCTCCGAGGGGGAGGCACAGATACGCAGTATTTT
TRBJ2-1	many	15	TRBV25-1	-	CASSERPSSYNEQFF	TGTGCCAGCAGTGAACGACCGAGCTCCTACAATGAGCAGTTCTTC
TRBJ2-7	-	14	TRBV10-3	TRBD1	CAISESGQGNEQYF	TGTGCCATCAGTGAGTCCGGACAGGGGAACGAGCAGTACTTC
TRBJ2-1	-	15	TRBV14	TRBD2	CASSQTSGSFYEQFF	TGTGCCAGCAGCCAGACTAGCGGGAGTTTCTATGAGCAGTTCTTC
TRBJ2-1	few	13	TRBV11-2	TRBD1	CASTDRGYNEQFF	TGTGCCAGCACCGACAGGGGGTATAATGAGCAGTTCTTC
TRBJ1-3	-	14	TRBV7-9	-	CASSLAPPGNTIYF	TGTGCCAGCAGCTTAGCGCCCCCTGGAAACACCATATATTTT
TRBJ2-2	few	15	TRBV4-1	TRBD1	CASSQGLRGRGELFF	TGCGCCAGCAGCCAAGGTCTCAGGGGGAGAGGGGAGCTGTTTTTT
TRBJ2-2	many	16	TRBV2	TRBD2	CASRRGLAENTGELFF	TGTGCCAGCAGGAGAGGACTAGCGGAGAACACCGGGGAGCTGTTTTTT
TRBJ1-1	many	15	TRBV5-6	TRBD1	CASSPRGLGSTEAFF	TGTGCCAGCAGCCCTAGGGGGCTTGGGAGCACTGAAGCTTTCTTT
TRBJ1-2	many	14	TRBV12-3/TRBV12-4	-	CASRSSGTHYGYTF	TGTGCCAGCAGATCCTCAGGGACGCACTATGGCTACACCTTC
TRBJ2-1	-	13	TRBV12-3/TRBV12-4	-	CASTLGPFWRQFF	TGTGCCAGCACCCTTGGGCCTTTTTGGAGGCAGTTCTTC
TRBJ2-3	many	16	TRBV12-3/TRBV12-4	TRBD1	CASSLGPGTGVDTQYF	TGTGCCAGCAGTTTGGGCCCCGGGACAGGGGTGGATACGCAGTATTTT
TRBJ1-3	many	15	TRBV12-3/TRBV12-4	-	CASSHGPSSGNTIYF	TGTGCCAGCAGTCACGGCCCTAGCTCTGGAAACACCATATATTTT
TRBJ2-4	-	16	TRBV7-9	TRBD1	CASSLRDRGILDIQYF	TGTGCCAGCAGCTTAAGAGACAGGGGAATCTTGGACATTCAGTACTTC
TRBJ1-2	many	17	TRBV10-3	-	CAISRSTNRARDYGYTF	TGTGCCATCAGCCGATCGACGAACAGGGCTCGCGACTATGGCTACACCTTC
TRBJ2-3	many	17	TRBV7-9	TRBD2	CASSTGKLAGWLDTQYF	TGTGCCAGCAGCACAGGAAAACTAGCGGGATGGTTAGATACGCAGTATTTT
TRBJ2-7	few	16	TRBV5-5	TRBD2	CASSLATSGRLGEQYF	TGTGCCAGCAGCCTAGCGACTAGCGGGAGGCTGGGCGAGCAGTACTTC
TRBJ1-2	-	14	TRBV6-1	-	CASSKEGFGYGYTF	TGTGCCAGCAGTAAGGAGGGATTTGGCTATGGCTACACCTTC
TRBJ2-3	many	17	TRBV5-1	TRBD2	CASSLGGSGTSTDTQYF	TGCGCCAGCAGCCTAGGTGGTAGCGGGACTAGCACAGATACGCAGTATTTT
TRBJ2-5	-	16	TRBV7-9	TRBD1	CASSFTGTGTSQTQYF	TGTGCCAGCAGCTTCACCGGGACAGGGACTTCCCAGACCCAGTACTTC
TRBJ1-5	many	14	TRBV5-6	-	CASSLWARVGPQHF	TGTGCCAGCAGCTTGTGGGCCAGGGTAGGCCCCCAGCATTTT